Below, 6 T cell receptor beta chains from the same sample are listed, as sequenced in a study of T cell responses to AZD1222 COVID-19 vaccine. Using immunoSEQ multiplex PCR, the repertoire was profiled, and TCRdb retains in-frame clones only, with some absent. Of 85,000 to 130,000 clones listed, about 89% are singletons. The sequences come from peripheral blood, collected on day 0 of AZD1222 vaccination. The receptors shown here come from an adult in good health.

This sequence joins TRBV28 and TRBJ2-7; tentatively, D is TRBD1 or TRBD2 (6 bases each). The CDR3 loop spans 15 amino acids. CDR1 is MDHEN, CDR2 SYDVKM, per germline. The V gene lost 7 bases and the J gene lost 2 bases, with 18 bases spanning the gap. The CDR3 sequence: CASTLGGTAAYEQYF. In DNA, the CDR3 is TGTGCCAGCACCTTAGGGGGGACGGCCGCCTACGAGCAGTACTTC. Looking up the rest from reference TRBV28 and TRBJ2-7 gives the full variable domain: DVKVTQSSRYLVKRTGEKVFLECVQDMDHENMFWYRQDPGLGLRLIYFSYDVKMKEKGDIPEGYSVSREKKERFSLILESASTNQTSMYLCASTLGGTAAYEQYFGPGTRLTVT.

The chain uses TRBV10-3 and TRBJ1-1; a weak D match, TRBD1 (5 bases). V lost 4 bases, J lost 0 bases, and 6 bases lay in between. CDR1 and CDR2 (germline): ENHRY, SYGVKD. There are 13 residues in the CDR3. DNA for the CDR3: TGTGCCATCAGTGTGGGACTGAACACTGAAGCTTTCTTT. Translating it yields CAISVGLNTEAFF.

This clone has a count of ten or more. V and J are TRBV5-1 and TRBJ2-5, with D possibly being TRBD1 or TRBD2 (6 bases each). CDR1 and CDR2 (germline): SGHRS, YFSETQ. The CDR3 has 16 amino acids. V lost 1 base to trimming and J lost 2 bases, with 15 bases between them. This CDR3 reads CASSLSGGNLQETQYF. In nucleotides, the CDR3 is TGCGCCAGCAGCTTGTCCGGGGGCAATTTGCAAGAGACCCAGTACTTC.

In regard to this clone: Other DNA sequences of this sample code for an identical CDR3. CDR3 sequence (DNA): TGTGCCAGCAGTTTTCTAGCCGACCTCTCCTACGAGCAGTACTTC. It specifies CASSFLADLSYEQYF. The V and J genes are TRBV27 and TRBJ2-7; TRBD2 is a possible D gene (5 bases). The germline gives CDR1 MNHEY, CDR2 SMNVEV (reference sequence). V lost 3 bases and J 0 bases, leaving 12 bases between the germline ends. The CDR3 runs 15 residues.

The rearrangement links TRBV6-2 or TRBV6-3 to TRBJ1-1, with D possibly matching TRBD1 (5 bases). The V gene lost 2 bases and the J gene lost 1 base, with 8 bases spanning the gap. Germline CDR1 MNHEY, CDR2 SVGEGT. The CDR3 has 14 amino acids. CDR3 amino acids: CASSYDGTNTEAFF. As DNA, the CDR3 is TGTGCCAGCAGTTACGACGGGACGAACACTGAAGCTTTCTTT.

The V gene is TRBV20-1, the J gene TRBJ1-1; no reliable D call. The CDR3 contains 10 residues. CDR1 and CDR2 from the germline V gene are DFQATT and SNEGSKA (reference sequence). The V end lost 2 bases, the J end lost 6 bases, and 4 bases lay between the germline ends. CDR3 in DNA: TGCAGTGCTAGAAACCCTGAAGCTTTCTTT. Translating gives CSARNPEAFF.